What follows is one T cell receptor beta chain and its context. Its antigen is still unknown. From mRNA, alpha and beta CDR3 regions were amplified using semiquantitative ARM-PCR. Exponential amplification used communal superprimers after tagged nested gene-specific primers in ARM-PCR. TCRdb itself ran the multiplex PCR reads through MiXCR, one entry per CDR3 protein. Of some 13,000 distinct CDR3 sequences listed, around 69% are singletons. Bead selections for CD25, CD56 and CD294 left a flow-through collected as Th1 cells. This record comes from a study of relationships among human T cell subsets. Findings and limits, study-wide: Over 60% of CD8+ cytotoxic sequences came from clones with over 100 reads. Substantial CDR3 sharing among Th1, Th2 and regulatory cells suggested stochastic fate choice.

Germline CDR1 SEHNR, CDR2 FQNEAQ (reference sequence). After removal of 5 bases from V and 3 bases from J, the junction contained 6 bases not matched to a gene. CDR3 length: 15 residues. The V and J genes are TRBV7-9 and TRBJ1-3; TRBD1 agrees at 8 bases. This receptor was taken from a man aged 40-55 years in good health. Sequencing used CD4+ Th1 cells sorted from blood. In nucleotides, the CDR3 is TGTGCCAGCAGCCTGACAGGGGCAGGTGGAAACACCATATATTTT. Translation: CASSLTGAGGNTIYF.